The present T cell receptor beta chain was sequenced within a study of cytomegalovirus exposure and HLA in healthy donors. Those who donated were healthy bone marrow donors. The PCR used 60 Vbeta and 13 Jbeta primers. Here immunoSEQ multiplex PCR was the method, and the copy in TCRdb shows in-frame clones only, minus some. This sample's clone table lists under 90,000 clones. In the case of this clone: The sample carries other DNA sequences with the same CDR3.

The receptor comes from a man in his fifties or sixties in good health and CMV-seropositive. Sequencing was carried out using PBMCs.

The DNA for the CDR3 is TGTGCTAGTGGTTTGGATCCCCCCCCGGGTCGAGTCTATGGCTACACCTTC. Residues: CASGLDPPPGRVYGYTF. V usage is TRBV12-5 and J usage is TRBJ1-2; D remains unclear. Germline lookup yields CDR1 LGHNT and CDR2 FRNRAP. V lost 1 base, J lost 4 bases, and 19 bases lay in between. This CDR3 contains 17 residues.